The rows below give T cell receptor beta chains drawn from one sample of a study of CD8+CD57+ T cells in acquired aplastic anemia. Each CDR3 protein gets one entry after TCRdb re-called the reads with MiXCR. The data contain approximately 190,000 distinct CDR3 sequences, approximately 48% of them singletons. The specimen was sorted CD4+, CD8+, or CD8+CD57+ T cells (not recorded which) from PBMCs. Every receptor here comes from a human donor with aplastic anemia. Each CDR3 is given with its conserved first and last residue. D genes are given only for firm matches. Size is stated for part of the rows, as once, few or many counts, or as a class when the clone is expanded.

j_call d_call v_call cdr3_length clone_size cdr3_aa cdr3_nt
TRBJ1-2 - TRBV9 13 - CASSVASHYGYTF TGTGCCAGCAGCGTAGCCAGCCACTATGGCTACACCTTC
TRBJ2-3 - TRBV30 12 many CAWNVGPDTQYF TGTGCCTGGAATGTGGGGCCAGATACGCAGTATTTT
TRBJ1-6 - TRBV2 11 few CASSLNSPLHF TGTGCCAGCAGTCTTAATTCACCCCTCCACTTT
TRBJ2-2 TRBD2 TRBV3-1 18 few CASSHPRSGRSNTGELFF TGTGCCAGCAGCCATCCGAGGAGCGGGAGGTCTAACACCGGGGAGCTGTTTTTT
TRBJ2-5 - TRBV24-1 15 many CATSDSQVVGETQYF TGTGCCACCAGTGATTCACAGGTGGTCGGAGAGACCCAGTACTTC
TRBJ2-7 - TRBV7-2 15 many CASSLIRTAPYEQYF TGTGCCAGCAGCTTAATTAGGACGGCACCCTACGAGCAGTACTTC
TRBJ1-4 - TRBV10-3 14 - CAISGSQGPEKLFF TGTGCCATCAGTGGGTCACAGGGCCCTGAAAAACTGTTTTTT
TRBJ2-5 TRBD2 TRBV20-1 18 many CSARDLGLAGGRLETQYF TGCAGTGCTAGAGATCTGGGACTAGCGGGAGGGCGACTAGAGACCCAGTACTTC
TRBJ2-1 - TRBV5-1 15 many CASSVASGPNYEQFF TGCGCCAGCAGCGTAGCAAGCGGACCCAACTATGAGCAGTTCTTC
TRBJ2-7 - TRBV20-1 12 - CSANPGDYEQYF TGCAGTGCGAATCCCGGGGACTACGAGCAGTACTTC
TRBJ2-7 - TRBV6-5 15 once CASSFTGSGSYEQYF TGTGCCAGCAGTTTTACCGGGTCCGGCTCCTACGAGCAGTACTTC
TRBJ2-6 - TRBV19 15 - CASSMGLNPTNVLTF TGTGCCAGTAGTATGGGTCTGAACCCAACCAACGTCCTGACTTTC
TRBJ2-7 - TRBV20-1 14 once CSASRLGPSYEQYF TGCAGTGCCAGCAGACTCGGGCCCTCCTACGAGCAGTACTTC
TRBJ2-7 - TRBV29-1 12 few CSVTDGIYEQYF TGCAGCGTGACGGACGGAATCTACGAGCAGTACTTC
TRBJ2-7 - TRBV11-2 15 - CASSDLVRLSYEQYF TGTGCCAGCAGCGACCTGGTGAGACTAAGCTACGAGCAGTACTTC
TRBJ2-7 - TRBV2 12 - CASSPVAAEQYF TGTGCCAGCAGCCCTGTGGCCGCCGAGCAGTACTTC
TRBJ2-7 - TRBV3-1 13 many CASSQGLTYEQYF TGTGCCAGCAGCCAAGGGTTAACCTACGAGCAGTACTTC
TRBJ2-5 - TRBV29-1 11 - CSVDQGETQYF TGCAGCGTTGACCAGGGCGAGACCCAGTACTTC
TRBJ2-7 TRBD2 TRBV10-2 15 - CASRSGTSGYYEQYF TGCGCCAGCAGGTCCGGGACTAGCGGCTACTACGAGCAGTACTTC
TRBJ2-6 TRBD1 TRBV29-1 17 once CSVEDLTGESGANVLTF TGCAGCGTTGAAGATTTGACAGGGGAATCTGGGGCCAACGTCCTGACTTTC
TRBJ2-7 - TRBV7-9 14 few CASSDTGLQYEQYF TGTGCCAGCAGTGACACAGGGTTACAGTACGAGCAGTACTTC
TRBJ2-7 - TRBV7-8 12 few CASSLVSGEQYF TGTGCCAGCAGCTTAGTCTCGGGGGAGCAGTACTTC
TRBJ2-7 - TRBV5-1 12 - CASSGTLYEQYF TGCGCCAGCAGCGGGACCCTTTACGAGCAGTACTTC
TRBJ2-7 - TRBV2 10 - CASAWFEQYF TGTGCCAGCGCGTGGTTCGAGCAGTACTTC
TRBJ2-7 - TRBV2 15 few CASSEETGGSYEQYF TGTGCCAGCAGTGAGGAGACAGGAGGCTCCTACGAGCAGTACTTC
TRBJ2-3 TRBD1 TRBV24-1 15 - CATSDRGQGVDTQYF TGTGCCACCAGTGACCGTGGACAGGGCGTAGATACGCAGTATTTT
TRBJ2-2 TRBD2 TRBV10-1 15 - CASSGWGGHTGELFF TGCGCCAGCAGTGGTTGGGGGGGACACACCGGGGAGCTGTTTTTT
TRBJ1-2 TRBD1 TRBV19 15 - CASSISGTENYGYTF TGTGCCAGTAGTATTAGCGGGACAGAGAACTATGGCTACACCTTC
TRBJ2-7 TRBD1 TRBV10-3 13 - CAISGTGPYEQYF TGTGCCATCAGTGGGACAGGGCCCTACGAGCAGTACTTC
TRBJ2-3 TRBD1 TRBV19 16 - CASTRGQGGGTDTQYF TGTGCCAGTACCCGAGGACAGGGCGGGGGCACAGATACGCAGTATTTT
TRBJ2-3 - TRBV10-3 16 few CAISDRRGMRTDTQYF TGTGCCATCAGTGACCGGCGCGGGATGCGCACAGATACGCAGTATTTT
TRBJ2-5 TRBD2 TRBV6-1 17 - CASSERFGLAGGETQYF TGTGCCAGCAGTGAACGTTTCGGTCTAGCGGGAGGAGAGACCCAGTACTTC
TRBJ2-1 - TRBV20-1 11 - CSASDPNEQFF TGCAGTGCTAGTGATCCAAATGAGCAGTTCTTC
TRBJ1-1 - TRBV5-1 14 many CASSAGVANTEAFF TGCGCCAGCAGCGCGGGCGTGGCTAACACTGAAGCTTTCTTT
TRBJ2-1 - TRBV7-9 10 many CASMNIEQFF TGTGCCAGCATGAATATTGAGCAGTTCTTC
TRBJ2-1 - TRBV7-2 13 - CASSLSRGHEQFF TGTGCCAGCAGCTTATCCAGGGGTCATGAGCAGTTCTTC
TRBJ2-5 TRBD1 TRBV24-1 14 many CATSRQGAGETQYF TGTGCCACCAGCAGACAGGGGGCCGGGGAGACCCAGTACTTC
TRBJ2-2 TRBD1 TRBV24-1 17 few CATSDSDRGGDTGELFF TGTGCCACCAGTGATTCGGACAGGGGAGGGGACACCGGGGAGCTGTTTTTT
TRBJ1-5 - TRBV29-1 13 few CSVGREYNQPQHF TGCAGCGTTGGCAGGGAATACAATCAGCCCCAGCATTTT
TRBJ2-3 - TRBV24-1 14 - CAISTGGGSDTQYF TGTGCCATTTCGACTGGCGGGGGCTCAGACACGCAGTATTTT
TRBJ1-6 - TRBV20-1 15 many CSAREYGHARWSLHF TGCAGTGCTAGAGAGTATGGACATGCCCGGTGGTCCCTCCACTTT
TRBJ1-5 - TRBV19 13 many CASSIGGEQPQHF TGTGCCAGTAGTATCGGGGGGGAACAGCCCCAGCATTTT
TRBJ2-2 TRBD2 TRBV2 15 many CASSLAGVETGELFF TGTGCCAGCAGTCTAGCGGGAGTGGAGACCGGGGAGCTGTTTTTT
TRBJ2-7 - TRBV10-1 15 once CASSESTGTDYEQYF TGCGCCAGCAGTGAGTCCACTGGGACCGACTACGAGCAGTACTTC
TRBJ1-3 - TRBV2 13 once CASTTERGNTIYF TGTGCCAGCACAACAGAGAGAGGAAACACCATATATTTT
TRBJ1-2 - TRBV5-1 14 many CASSLGSGNYGYTF TGCGCCAGCAGCTTGGGGAGCGGGAACTATGGCTACACCTTC
TRBJ1-2 TRBD1 TRBV6-2/TRBV6-3 15 - CASTKQGGWSFGYTF TGTGCCAGCACCAAACAAGGGGGCTGGTCCTTTGGCTACACCTTC
TRBJ1-2 TRBD1 TRBV20-1 11 - CSAYDRDGYTF TGCAGTGCTTACGACAGGGATGGCTACACCTTC
TRBJ2-4 - TRBV12-3/TRBV12-4 11 many CASSPRVIQYF TGTGCCAGCAGTCCCCGCGTCATTCAGTACTTC
TRBJ1-5 - TRBV7-8 13 - CASSFSPDQPQHF TGTGCCAGCAGCTTTAGTCCGGATCAGCCCCAGCATTTT
TRBJ1-1 - TRBV29-1 13 many CSPRGGGNTEAFF TGCAGCCCTCGGGGAGGTGGGAACACTGAAGCTTTCTTT
TRBJ2-1 - TRBV10-3 12 many CATEGNFNEQFF TGTGCCACCGAGGGAAATTTCAATGAGCAGTTCTTC
TRBJ2-7 - TRBV29-1 12 - CSVEEQGYEQYF TGCAGCGTTGAAGAACAGGGTTACGAGCAGTACTTC
TRBJ2-3 - TRBV5-1 15 - CASSGGTAPADTQYF TGCGCCAGCAGCGGTGGGACTGCCCCCGCAGATACGCAGTATTTT